A single T cell receptor beta chain is shown here with its context. The antigen is not known. Libraries were prepared by immunoSEQ multiplex PCR; TCRdb keeps only in-frame clonotypes and omits some of them. The top ten hold around 0.12% of the sample, which has 95,000 to 150,000 clones, approximately 92% seen once. The CDR3 sequence is 11 residues long. Germline V gene data show CDR1 as MDHEN and CDR2 as SYDVKM. Deletions cut 6 bases from V and 2 bases from J, with 5 bases between. These data are taken from a study of graft-versus-host responses after intestinal transplantation. Looking at the study overall: Transplant types were multivisceral, liver-intestinal, or isolated intestinal. All of the recipients had induction that used anti-thymocyte globulin, then tacrolimus and steroids for about 3 years. Study-wide findings and caveats: There were GvH clones found in recipient marrow, and some of them appeared first in ileum or blood. Graft-versus-host to host-versus-graft clonal ratios in allografts were high in patients with graft-donor T cell macrochimerism.

The receptor was isolated from a human donor who received an intestinal transplant. The sample consisted of unstimulated CD4+ T cells sorted from spleen or lymph node cells, taken before intestinal transplant. The chain uses TRBV28 and TRBJ2-7; D gene ambiguous. The CDR3 region has the DNA TGTGCCAGCAGGGGCACCTACGAGCAGTACTTC. Translation: CASRGTYEQYF.